This TCR beta chain was captured by sequencing in a study of CD8 T cells in Susac syndrome. Sequencing targeted TCR beta in T cells from blood (CD8+ and CD4+). Controls matched for age and sex were healthy donors. This clonotype is a singleton in its sample. The RNA, about 0.5 to 1 ug, was put through reverse transcription using random hexamers. The amplification used immunoSEQ multiplex PCR on TCR beta CDR3; it spanned 54 Vbeta and 13 Jbeta. Using its own MiXCR run on the immunoSEQ multiplex PCR reads, TCRdb lists one record per CDR3 protein. The table has 150,000 to 200,000 distinct CDR3 sequences, around 96% seen once. With V trimmed by 10 bases and J by 4 bases, 10 bases remained unmatched. The CDR3 is made up of 14 amino acids. The germline CDR1 and CDR2 sequences are SNHLY and FYNNEI.

This receptor was identified in a human donor in good health. The chain employs TRBV2 and TRBJ2-1; 7 nucleotides align to TRBD1. Sequenced input: CD4+ T cells from PBMCs. The CDR3 sequence is CATQEGDRYNEQFF. CDR3 sequence (DNA): TGTGCCACCCAGGAAGGGGACAGATACAATGAGCAGTTCTTC.